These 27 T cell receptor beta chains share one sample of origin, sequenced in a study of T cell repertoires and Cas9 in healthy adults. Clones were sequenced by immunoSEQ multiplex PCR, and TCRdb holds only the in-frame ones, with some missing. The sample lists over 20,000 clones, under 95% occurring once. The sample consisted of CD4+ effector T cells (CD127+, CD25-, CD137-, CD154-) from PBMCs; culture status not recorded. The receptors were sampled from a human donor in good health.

CDR3 sequence reads: CASSLTGKQETQYF. The CDR3 region has the DNA TGTGCCAGCAGCTTAACGGGGAAACAAGAGACCCAGTACTTC. The chain combines TRBV7-3 with TRBJ2-5; D unresolved. Germline loops: CDR1 SGHTA, CDR2 FQGTGA. The V end was cut by 0 bases, the J end by 2 bases, with 7 bases between. CDR3 size: 14 residues.

CDR3 loop: CASSPPSYRGMIYEQYF. The CDR3 DNA follows: TGTGCCAGCAGCCCCCCCTCATACAGGGGAATGATCTACGAGCAGTACTTC. J is TRBJ2-7 and V is TRBV28, with 7 bases lining up with TRBD1. This CDR3 comprises 17 residues. Germline V gives CDR1 MDHEN, CDR2 SYDVKM. Trimming cost V 6 bases and J 3 bases; bases outside gene matches: 17.

The CDR3: CASSFDRFSYEQYF. The CDR3, as DNA: TGTGCCAGCAGCTTCGACAGGTTTTCCTACGAGCAGTACTTC. The V and J genes are TRBV7-9 and TRBJ2-7, with TRBD1 as a possible D gene (6 bases). The CDR3 covers 14 residues. The ends were cut back, 3 bases at V and 1 base at J, with 10 bases in the middle. The germline V gene encodes CDR1 SEHNR and CDR2 FQNEAQ (reference sequence).

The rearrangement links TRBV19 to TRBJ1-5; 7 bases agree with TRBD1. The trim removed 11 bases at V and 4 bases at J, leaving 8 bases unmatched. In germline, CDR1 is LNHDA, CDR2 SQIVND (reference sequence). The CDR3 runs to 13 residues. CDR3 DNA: TGTGCCTGCTCTGACAGGGAGAATCAGCCCCAGCATTTT. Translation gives CACSDRENQPQHF.

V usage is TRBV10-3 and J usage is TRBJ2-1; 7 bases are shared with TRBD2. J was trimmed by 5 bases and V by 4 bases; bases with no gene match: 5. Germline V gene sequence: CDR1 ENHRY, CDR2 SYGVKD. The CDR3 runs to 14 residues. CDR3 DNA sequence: TGTGCCATCAGTGTTGGCGGGGGTAACAATGAGCAGTTCTTC. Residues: CAISVGGGNNEQFF.

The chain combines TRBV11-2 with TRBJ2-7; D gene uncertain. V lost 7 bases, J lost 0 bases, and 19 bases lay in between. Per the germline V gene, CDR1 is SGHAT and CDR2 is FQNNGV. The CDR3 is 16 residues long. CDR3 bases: TGTGCCAGCAACCACCCTCTCTCGAGCGCCTCCTACGAGCAGTACTTC. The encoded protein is CASNHPLSSASYEQYF.

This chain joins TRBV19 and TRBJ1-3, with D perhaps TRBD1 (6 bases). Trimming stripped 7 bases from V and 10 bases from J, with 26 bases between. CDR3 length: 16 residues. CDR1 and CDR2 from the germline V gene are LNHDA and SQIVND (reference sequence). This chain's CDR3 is CASTRGAGTSLETIYF. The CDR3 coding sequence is TGTGCCAGTACCCGGGGGGCAGGAACCTCACTCGAGACCATATATTTT.

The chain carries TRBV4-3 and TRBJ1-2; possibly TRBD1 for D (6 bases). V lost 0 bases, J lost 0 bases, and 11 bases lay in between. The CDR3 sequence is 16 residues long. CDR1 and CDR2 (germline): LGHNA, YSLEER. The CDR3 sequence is CASSQEYRAANYGYTF. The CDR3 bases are TGCGCCAGCAGCCAAGAGTACAGGGCCGCTAACTATGGCTACACCTTC.

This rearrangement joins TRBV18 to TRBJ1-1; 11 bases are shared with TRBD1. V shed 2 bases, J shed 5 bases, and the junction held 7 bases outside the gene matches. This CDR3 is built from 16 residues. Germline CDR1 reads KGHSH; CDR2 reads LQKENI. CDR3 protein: CASSPGTGGRGTEAFF. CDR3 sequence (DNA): TGTGCCAGCTCACCAGGGACAGGGGGACGGGGGACTGAAGCTTTCTTT.

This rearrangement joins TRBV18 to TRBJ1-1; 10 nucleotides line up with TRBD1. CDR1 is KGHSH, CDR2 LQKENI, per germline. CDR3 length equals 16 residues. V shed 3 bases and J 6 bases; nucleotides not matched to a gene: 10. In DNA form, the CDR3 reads TGTGCCAGCTCACCTTCGGGACAGGGGACGCAAGCTGAAGCTTTCTTT. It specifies CASSPSGQGTQAEAFF.

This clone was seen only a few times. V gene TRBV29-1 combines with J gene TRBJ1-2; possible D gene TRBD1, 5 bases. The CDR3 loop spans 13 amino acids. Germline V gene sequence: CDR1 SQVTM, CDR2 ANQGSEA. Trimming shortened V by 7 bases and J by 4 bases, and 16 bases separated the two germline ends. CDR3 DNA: TGCAGCGCCGAGGGACCGGGTTCCTATGGCTACACCTTC. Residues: CSAEGPGSYGYTF.

The CDR3 loop is CASSGQGITEAFF. In DNA form, the CDR3 reads TGCGCCAGCTCGGGACAGGGGATCACTGAAGCTTTCTTT. This rearrangement joins TRBV10-1 to TRBJ1-1; 10 bases map to TRBD1. J lost 4 bases, V lost 8 bases, and 4 bases had no gene match. CDR3 size: 13 residues. The germline V gene has CDR1 WNHNN and CDR2 SYGVQD (reference sequence).

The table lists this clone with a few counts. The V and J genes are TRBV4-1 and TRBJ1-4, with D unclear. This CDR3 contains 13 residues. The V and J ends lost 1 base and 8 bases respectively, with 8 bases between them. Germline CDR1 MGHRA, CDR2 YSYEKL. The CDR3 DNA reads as TGCGCCAGCAGCCAAGTCGGCGGGGAAAAACTGTTTTTT. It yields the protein CASSQVGGEKLFF.

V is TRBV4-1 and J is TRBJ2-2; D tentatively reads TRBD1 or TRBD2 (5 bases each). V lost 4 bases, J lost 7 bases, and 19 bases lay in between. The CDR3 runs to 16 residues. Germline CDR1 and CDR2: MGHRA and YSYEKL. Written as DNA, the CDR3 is TGCGCCAGCAGCCCAGAAAGGGGACCCGTCGGCGGGGAGCTGTTTTTT. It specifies CASSPERGPVGGELFF.

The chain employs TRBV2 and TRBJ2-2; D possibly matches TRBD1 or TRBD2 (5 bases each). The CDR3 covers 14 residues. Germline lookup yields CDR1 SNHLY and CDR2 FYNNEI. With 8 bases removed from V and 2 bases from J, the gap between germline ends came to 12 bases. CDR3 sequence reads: CASEGDRNTGELFF. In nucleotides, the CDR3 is TGTGCCAGCGAGGGAGACAGAAACACCGGGGAGCTGTTTTTT.

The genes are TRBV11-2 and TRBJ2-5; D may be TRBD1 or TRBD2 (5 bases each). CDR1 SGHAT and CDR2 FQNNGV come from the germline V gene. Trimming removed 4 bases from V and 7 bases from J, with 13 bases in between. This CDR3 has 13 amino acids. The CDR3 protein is CASSSSPGGTQYF. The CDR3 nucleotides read TGTGCCAGCAGCTCCTCTCCTGGGGGGACCCAGTACTTC.

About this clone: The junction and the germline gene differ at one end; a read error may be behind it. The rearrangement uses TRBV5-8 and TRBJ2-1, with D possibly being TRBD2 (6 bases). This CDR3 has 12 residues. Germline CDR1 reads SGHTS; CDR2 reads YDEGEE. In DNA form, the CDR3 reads TGTGCCAGCAGTCGGACGCGGGGTGAGCGGTTCTTC. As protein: CASSRTRGERFF.

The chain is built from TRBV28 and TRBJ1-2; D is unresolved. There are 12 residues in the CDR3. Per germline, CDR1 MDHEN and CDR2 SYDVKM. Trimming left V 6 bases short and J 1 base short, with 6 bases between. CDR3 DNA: TGTGCCAGCAGGTTTTATAACTATGGCTACACCTTC. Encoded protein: CASRFYNYGYTF.

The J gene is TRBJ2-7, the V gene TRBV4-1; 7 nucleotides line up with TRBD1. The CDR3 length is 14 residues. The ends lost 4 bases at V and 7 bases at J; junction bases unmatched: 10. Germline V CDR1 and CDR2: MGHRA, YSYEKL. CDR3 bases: TGCGCCAGCAGCCCAATGACAGGGCGGTGGGAGCAGTACTTC. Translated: CASSPMTGRWEQYF.

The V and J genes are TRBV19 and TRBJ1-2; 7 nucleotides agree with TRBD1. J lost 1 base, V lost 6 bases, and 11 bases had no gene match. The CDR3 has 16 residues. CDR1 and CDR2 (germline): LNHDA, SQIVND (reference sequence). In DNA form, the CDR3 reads TGTGCCAGTAGCGGTAGGGGGCCCAGACGTAACTATGGCTACACCTTC. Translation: CASSGRGPRRNYGYTF. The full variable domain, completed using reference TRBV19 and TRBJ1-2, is DGGITQSPKYLFRKEGQNVTLSCEQNLNHDAMYWYRQDPGQGLRLIYYSQIVNDFQKGDIAEGYSVSREKKESFPLTVTSAQKNPTAFYLCASSGRGPRRNYGYTFGSGTRLTVV.

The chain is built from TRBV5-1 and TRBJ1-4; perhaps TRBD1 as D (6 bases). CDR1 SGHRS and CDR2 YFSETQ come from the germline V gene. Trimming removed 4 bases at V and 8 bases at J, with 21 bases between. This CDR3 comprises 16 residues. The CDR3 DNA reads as TGCGCCAGCAGCCTCCTCGGTCAGGGGTTGGGAGAAAAACTGTTTTTT. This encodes CASSLLGQGLGEKLFF.

CDR3 nucleotide sequence: TGCAGCGTTGGGAAGACAGACTATGGCTACACCTTC. This codes for CSVGKTDYGYTF. The rearrangement links TRBV29-1 to TRBJ1-2; tentatively, D is TRBD1 (5 bases). The CDR3 is 12 residues long. Trimming pared 4 bases from V and 3 bases from J, leaving 9 bases between. Germline CDR1 is SQVTM and CDR2 is ANQGSEA.

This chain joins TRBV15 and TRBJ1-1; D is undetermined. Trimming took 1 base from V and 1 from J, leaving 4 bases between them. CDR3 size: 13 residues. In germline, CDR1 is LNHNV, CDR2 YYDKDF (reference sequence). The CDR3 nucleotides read TGTGCCACCAGCAGAGCGGAGAACACTGAAGCTTTCTTT. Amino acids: CATSRAENTEAFF.

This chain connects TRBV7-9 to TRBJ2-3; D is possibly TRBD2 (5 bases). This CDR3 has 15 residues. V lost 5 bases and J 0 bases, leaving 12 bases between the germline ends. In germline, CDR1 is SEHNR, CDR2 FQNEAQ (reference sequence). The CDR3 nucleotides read TGTGCCAGCAGCCGTAGCGCGCCTAGCACAGATACGCAGTATTTT. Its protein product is CASSRSAPSTDTQYF. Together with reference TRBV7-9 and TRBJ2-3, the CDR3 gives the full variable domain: DTGVSQNPRHKITKRGQNVTFRCDPISEHNRLYWYRQTLGQGPEFLTYFQNEAQLEKSRLLSDRFSAERPKGSFSTLEIQRTEQGDSAMYLCASSRSAPSTDTQYFGPGTRLTVL.

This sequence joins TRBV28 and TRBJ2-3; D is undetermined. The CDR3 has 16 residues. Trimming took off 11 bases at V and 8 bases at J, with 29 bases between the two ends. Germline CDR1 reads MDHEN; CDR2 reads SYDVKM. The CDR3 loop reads CAQNFPSPRPFVTQYF. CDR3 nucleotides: TGTGCCCAGAACTTCCCTTCTCCCAGGCCCTTTGTTACGCAGTATTTT.

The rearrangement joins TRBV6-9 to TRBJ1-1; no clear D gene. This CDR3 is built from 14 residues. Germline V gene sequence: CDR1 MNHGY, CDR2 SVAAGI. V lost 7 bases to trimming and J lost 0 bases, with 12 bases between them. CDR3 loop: CASTSVGMNTEAFF. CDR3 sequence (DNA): TGTGCCAGCACTAGTGTCGGAATGAACACTGAAGCTTTCTTT.

CDR3 residues: CASGQAQSPNEKLFF. The CDR3 DNA follows: TGTGCCAGCGGCCAGGCCCAGAGCCCTAATGAAAAACTGTTTTTT. The chain carries TRBV5-6 and TRBJ1-4; D unclear. CDR3 size: 15 residues. The germline V gene has CDR1 SGHDT and CDR2 YYEEEE. V lost 7 bases, J lost 3 bases, and 16 bases lay in between.